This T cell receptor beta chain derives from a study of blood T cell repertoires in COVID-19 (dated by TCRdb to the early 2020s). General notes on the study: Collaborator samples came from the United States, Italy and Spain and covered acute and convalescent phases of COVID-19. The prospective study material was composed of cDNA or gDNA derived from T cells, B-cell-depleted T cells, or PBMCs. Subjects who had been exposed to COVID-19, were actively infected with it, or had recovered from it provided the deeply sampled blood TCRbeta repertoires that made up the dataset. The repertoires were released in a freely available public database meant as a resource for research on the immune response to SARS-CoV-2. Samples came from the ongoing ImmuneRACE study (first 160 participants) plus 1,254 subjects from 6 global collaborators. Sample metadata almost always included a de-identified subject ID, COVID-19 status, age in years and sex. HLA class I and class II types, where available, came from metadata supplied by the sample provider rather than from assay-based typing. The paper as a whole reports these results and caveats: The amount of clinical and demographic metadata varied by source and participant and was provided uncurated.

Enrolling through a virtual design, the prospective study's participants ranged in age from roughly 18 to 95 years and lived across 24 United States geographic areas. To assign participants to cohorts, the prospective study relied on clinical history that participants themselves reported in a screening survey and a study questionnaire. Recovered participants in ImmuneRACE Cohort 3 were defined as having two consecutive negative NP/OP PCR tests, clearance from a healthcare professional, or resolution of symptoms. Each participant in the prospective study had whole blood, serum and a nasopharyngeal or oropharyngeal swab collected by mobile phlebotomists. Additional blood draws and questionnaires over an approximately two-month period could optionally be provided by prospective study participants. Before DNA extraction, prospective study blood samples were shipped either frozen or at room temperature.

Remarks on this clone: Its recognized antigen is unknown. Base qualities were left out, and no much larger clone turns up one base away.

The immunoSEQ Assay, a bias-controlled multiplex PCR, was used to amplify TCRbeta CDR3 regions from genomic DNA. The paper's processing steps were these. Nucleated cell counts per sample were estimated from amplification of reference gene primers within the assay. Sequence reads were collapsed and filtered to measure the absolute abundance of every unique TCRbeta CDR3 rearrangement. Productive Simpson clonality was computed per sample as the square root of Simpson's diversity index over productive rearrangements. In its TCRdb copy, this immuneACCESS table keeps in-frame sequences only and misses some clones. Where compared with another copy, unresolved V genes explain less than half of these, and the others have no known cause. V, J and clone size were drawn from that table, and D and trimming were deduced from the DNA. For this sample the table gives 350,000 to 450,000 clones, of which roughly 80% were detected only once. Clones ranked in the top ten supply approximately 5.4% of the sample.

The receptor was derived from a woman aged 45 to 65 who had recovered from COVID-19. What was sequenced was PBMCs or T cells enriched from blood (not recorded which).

The DNA sequence is given as TGCGCCAGCAGCCAAGACCGCCCCATCTCGGATGGCTACACCTTC. Its protein is CASSQDRPISDGYTF. Here the chain combines TRBV4-3 and TRBJ1-2; no D gene is confidently identified. V sheds 0 bases and J sheds 6 bases, leaving 14 bases between their ends. The germline V gene supplies CDR1 LGHNA and CDR2 YSLEER. The CDR3 has 15 amino acids, counting the end cysteine and phenylalanine. The kept DNA is CDR3 alone, 45 bases in frame from the first base.